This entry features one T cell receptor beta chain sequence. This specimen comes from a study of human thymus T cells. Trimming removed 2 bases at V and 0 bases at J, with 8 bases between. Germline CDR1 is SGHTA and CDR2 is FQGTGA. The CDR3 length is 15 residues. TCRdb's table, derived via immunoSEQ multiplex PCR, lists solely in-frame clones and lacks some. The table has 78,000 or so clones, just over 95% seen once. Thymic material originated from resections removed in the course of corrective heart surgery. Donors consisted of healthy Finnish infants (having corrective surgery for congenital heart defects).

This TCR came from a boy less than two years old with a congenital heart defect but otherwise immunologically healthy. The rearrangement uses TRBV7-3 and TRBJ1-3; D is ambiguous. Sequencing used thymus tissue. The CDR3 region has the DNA TGTGCCAGCAGCTTAGGGCCCCTCTCTGGAAACACCATATATTTT. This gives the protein CASSLGPLSGNTIYF.